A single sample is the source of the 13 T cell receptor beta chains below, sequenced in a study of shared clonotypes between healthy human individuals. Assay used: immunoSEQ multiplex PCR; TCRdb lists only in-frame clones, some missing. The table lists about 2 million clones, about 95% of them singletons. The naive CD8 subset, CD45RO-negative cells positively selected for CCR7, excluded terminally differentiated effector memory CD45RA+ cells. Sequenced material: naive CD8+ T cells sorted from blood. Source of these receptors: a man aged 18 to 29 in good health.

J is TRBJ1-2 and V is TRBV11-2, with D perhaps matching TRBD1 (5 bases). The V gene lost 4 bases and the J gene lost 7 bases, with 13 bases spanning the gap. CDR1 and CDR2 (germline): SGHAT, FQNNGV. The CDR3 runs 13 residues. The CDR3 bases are TGTGCCAGCAGCTCCCCGGGACGCTCTGGCTACACCTTC. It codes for CASSSPGRSGYTF.

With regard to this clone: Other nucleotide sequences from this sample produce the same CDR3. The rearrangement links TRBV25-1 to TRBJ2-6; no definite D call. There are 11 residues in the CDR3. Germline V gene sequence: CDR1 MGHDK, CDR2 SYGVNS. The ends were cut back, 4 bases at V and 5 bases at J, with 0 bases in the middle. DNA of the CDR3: TGTGCCAGCAGTGGGGCCAACGTCCTGACTTTC. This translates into CASSGANVLTF.

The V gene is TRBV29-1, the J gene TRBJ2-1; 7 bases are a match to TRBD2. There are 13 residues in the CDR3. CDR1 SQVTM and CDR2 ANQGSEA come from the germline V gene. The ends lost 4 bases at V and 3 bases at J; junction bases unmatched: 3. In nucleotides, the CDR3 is TGCAGCGTTGGGCGGGAGAACTACAATGAGCAGTTCTTC. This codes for CSVGRENYNEQFF.

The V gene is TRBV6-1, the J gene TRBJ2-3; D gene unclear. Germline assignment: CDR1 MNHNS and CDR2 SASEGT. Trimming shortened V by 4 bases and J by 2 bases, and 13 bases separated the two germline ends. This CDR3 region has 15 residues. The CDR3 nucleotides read TGTGCCAGCAGTGCTCTCCCCGGGTCCACAGATACGCAGTATTTT. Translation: CASSALPGSTDTQYF.

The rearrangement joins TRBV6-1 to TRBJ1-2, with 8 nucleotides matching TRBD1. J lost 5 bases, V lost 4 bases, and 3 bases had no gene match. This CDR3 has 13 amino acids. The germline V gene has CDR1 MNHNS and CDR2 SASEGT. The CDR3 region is CASSVGQGYGYTF. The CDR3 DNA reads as TGTGCCAGCAGTGTTGGACAGGGTTATGGCTACACCTTC.

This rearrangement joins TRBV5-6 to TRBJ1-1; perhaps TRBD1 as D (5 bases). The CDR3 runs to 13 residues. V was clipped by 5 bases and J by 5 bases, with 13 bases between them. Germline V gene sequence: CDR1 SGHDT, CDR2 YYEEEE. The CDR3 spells CASRPAGWTEAFF. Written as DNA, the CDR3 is TGTGCCAGCAGACCCGCAGGGTGGACTGAAGCTTTCTTT.

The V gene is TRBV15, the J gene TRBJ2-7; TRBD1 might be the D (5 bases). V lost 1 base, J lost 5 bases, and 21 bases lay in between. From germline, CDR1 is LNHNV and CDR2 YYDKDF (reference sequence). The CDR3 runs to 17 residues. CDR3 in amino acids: CATSRGFRVSYVDEQYF. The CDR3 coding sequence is TGTGCCACCAGCAGAGGGTTCAGGGTCTCTTATGTGGACGAGCAGTACTTC.

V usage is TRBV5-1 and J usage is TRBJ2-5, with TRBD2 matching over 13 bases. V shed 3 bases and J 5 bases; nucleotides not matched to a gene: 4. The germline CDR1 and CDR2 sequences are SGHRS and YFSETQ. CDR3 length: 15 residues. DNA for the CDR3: TGCGCCAGCAGCTCGGGACTAGCGGGATTGGAGACCCAGTACTTC. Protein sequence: CASSSGLAGLETQYF.

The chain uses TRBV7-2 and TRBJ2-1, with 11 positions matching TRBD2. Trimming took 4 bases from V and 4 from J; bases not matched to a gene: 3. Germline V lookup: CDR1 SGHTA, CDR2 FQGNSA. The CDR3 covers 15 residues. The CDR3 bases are TGTGCCAGCAGCTCGCGGACTAGCGGGTACAATGAGCAGTTCTTC. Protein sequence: CASSSRTSGYNEQFF.

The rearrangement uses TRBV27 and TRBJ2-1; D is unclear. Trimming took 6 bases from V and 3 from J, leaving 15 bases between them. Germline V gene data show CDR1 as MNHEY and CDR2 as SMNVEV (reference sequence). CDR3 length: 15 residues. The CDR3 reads CASSSTARDYNEQFF. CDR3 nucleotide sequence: TGTGCCAGCAGCAGCACAGCTAGGGACTACAATGAGCAGTTCTTC.

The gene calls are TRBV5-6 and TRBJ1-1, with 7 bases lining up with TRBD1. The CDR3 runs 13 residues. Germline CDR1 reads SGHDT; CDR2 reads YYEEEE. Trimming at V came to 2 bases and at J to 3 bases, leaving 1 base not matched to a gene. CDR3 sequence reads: CASSFDRDTEAFF. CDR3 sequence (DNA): TGTGCCAGCAGCTTCGACAGGGACACTGAAGCTTTCTTT.

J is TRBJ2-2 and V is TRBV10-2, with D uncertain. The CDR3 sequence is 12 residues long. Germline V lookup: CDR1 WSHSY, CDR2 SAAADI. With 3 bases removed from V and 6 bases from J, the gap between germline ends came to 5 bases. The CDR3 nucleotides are TGCGCCAGCAGTGAAGGGCCCGGGGAGCTGTTTTTT. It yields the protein CASSEGPGELFF.

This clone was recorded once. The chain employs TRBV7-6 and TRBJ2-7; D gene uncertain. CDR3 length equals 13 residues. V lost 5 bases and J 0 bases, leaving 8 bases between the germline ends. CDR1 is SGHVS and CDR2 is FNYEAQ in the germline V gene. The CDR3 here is CASSVGDSYEQYF. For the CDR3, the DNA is TGTGCCAGCAGCGTGGGCGACTCCTACGAGCAGTACTTC.